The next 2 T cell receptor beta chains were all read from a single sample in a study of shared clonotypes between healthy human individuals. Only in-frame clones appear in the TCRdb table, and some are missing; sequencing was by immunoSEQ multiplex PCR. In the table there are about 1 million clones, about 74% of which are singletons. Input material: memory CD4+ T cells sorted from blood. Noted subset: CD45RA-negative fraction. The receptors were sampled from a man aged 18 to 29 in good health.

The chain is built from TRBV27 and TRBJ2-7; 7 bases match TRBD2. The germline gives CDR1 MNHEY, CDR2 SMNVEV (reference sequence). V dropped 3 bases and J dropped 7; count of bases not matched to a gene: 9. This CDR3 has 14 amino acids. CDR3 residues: CASSFSGEGREQYF. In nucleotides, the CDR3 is TGTGCCAGCAGTTTTTCGGGGGAGGGCCGGGAGCAGTACTTC.

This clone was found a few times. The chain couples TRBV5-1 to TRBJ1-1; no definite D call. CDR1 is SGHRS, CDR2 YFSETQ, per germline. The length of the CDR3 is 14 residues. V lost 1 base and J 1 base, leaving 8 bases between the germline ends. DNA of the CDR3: TGCGCCAGCAGCTTGAACGGACCGAACACTGAAGCTTTCTTT. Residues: CASSLNGPNTEAFF. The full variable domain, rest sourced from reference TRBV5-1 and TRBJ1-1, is KAGVTQTPRYLIKTRGQQVTLSCSPISGHRSVSWYQQTPGQGLQFLFEYFSETQRNKGNFPGRFSGRQFSNSRSEMNVSTLELGDSALYLCASSLNGPNTEAFFGQGTRLTVV.